Shown below are 28 T cell receptor beta chains from a single sample sequenced in a study of OX40 agonist ivuxolimab in advanced cancers. Assay: immunoSEQ multiplex PCR; the TCRdb copy retains only in-frame clones and omits some. The sample yields over 65,000 clones, approximately 84% seen once. The source was CD4+ or CD8+ T cells sorted from blood, collected in a trial of the OX40 agonist ivuxolimab. These receptors all come from an adult with an advanced solid tumor such as melanoma, head and neck, liver or kidney cancer.

The chain recombines TRBV5-6 with TRBJ2-6; perhaps TRBD1 as D (6 bases). The germline V gene has CDR1 SGHDT and CDR2 YYEEEE. The CDR3 covers 17 residues. Trimming stripped 2 bases from V and 0 bases from J, with 12 bases between. The CDR3 here is CASSLNRDLSGANVLTF. CDR3 sequence (DNA): TGTGCCAGCAGCTTAAACAGGGACCTCTCTGGGGCCAACGTCCTGACTTTC.

The chain couples TRBV7-7 to TRBJ1-1; D gene unclear. The CDR3 sequence is 13 residues long. The V gene's germline CDR1 is SSHAT and CDR2 FNYEAQ (reference sequence). Trimming pared 1 base from V and 2 bases from J, leaving 5 bases between. CDR3 DNA: TGTGCCAGCAGCTTAGACAGAAACACTGAAGCTTTCTTT. Its protein product is CASSLDRNTEAFF.

V and J are TRBV29-1 and TRBJ2-3, with TRBD2 identical over 12 bases. CDR3 length: 19 amino acids. Trimming took 4 bases from V and 2 from J; bases not matched to a gene: 16. Germline V gene lookup returns CDR1 SQVTM and CDR2 ANQGSEA. This CDR3 is CSVGPRASGRAGVTDTQYF. CDR3 DNA: TGCAGCGTTGGACCTAGGGCTAGCGGGAGGGCCGGTGTCACAGATACGCAGTATTTT.

This chain joins TRBV6-5 and TRBJ1-3; no clear D gene. The V gene lost 8 bases and the J gene lost 3 bases, with 11 bases spanning the gap. This CDR3 spans 13 amino acids. Looked up from germline, CDR1 is MNHEY and CDR2 is SVGAGI. The CDR3 sequence is CASRGFNGNTIYF. The CDR3 DNA reads TGTGCCAGCCGGGGTTTCAATGGAAACACCATATATTTT.

The chain links TRBV5-4 to TRBJ2-1, with D possibly being TRBD1 (6 bases). Germline loops: CDR1 SGHNT, CDR2 YYREEE (reference sequence). The length of the CDR3 is 14 residues. Trimming took 3 bases from V and 5 from J, leaving 12 bases between them. As DNA, the CDR3 is TGTGCCAGCAGCTGGGCTAAGGGGGACAATGAGCAGTTCTTC. This translates into CASSWAKGDNEQFF.

The rearrangement joins TRBV18 to TRBJ2-7; no firm D call. Germline V lookup: CDR1 KGHSH, CDR2 LQKENI. The CDR3 extends over 12 amino acids. Between the trimmed V and J ends, which lost 3 bases and 3 bases, there was a span of 6 bases. The CDR3 region is CASSPAGYEQYF. CDR3 sequence (DNA): TGTGCCAGCTCACCGGCCGGCTACGAGCAGTACTTC.

The CDR3 DNA reads TGTGCCAGCAGTTACGACGTTGCGTCTGTTCGGGACGTC. Its protein is CASSYDVASVRDV. This chain joins TRBV6-6 and TRBJ2-7; D remains ambiguous. The CDR3 has 13 residues. Germline V gene lookup returns CDR1 MNHNY and CDR2 SVGAGI (reference sequence).

This clone was observed a single time. The chain employs TRBV7-2 and TRBJ1-4, with 7 positions matching TRBD1. Per the germline V gene, CDR1 is SGHTA and CDR2 is FQGNSA. V lost 8 bases, J lost 11 bases, and 14 bases stayed unmatched. The CDR3 is 14 residues long. CDR3 protein: CASAQDRSHGKLFF. Written as DNA, the CDR3 is TGTGCCAGCGCTCAGGACAGGTCTCATGGGAAACTGTTTTTT.

V gene TRBV7-2 combines with J gene TRBJ2-1, with 7 nucleotides matching TRBD2. Germline loops: CDR1 SGHTA, CDR2 FQGNSA. CDR3 size: 15 residues. The V and J ends lost 2 bases and 4 bases, in that order; junction bases with no gene match: 5. CDR3 in amino acids: CASSLLSGAYNEQFF. CDR3 DNA sequence: TGTGCCAGCAGCTTACTGAGCGGGGCTTACAATGAGCAGTTCTTC.

The V call is TRBV5-6, the J call TRBJ1-2, with unresolved D. Trimming took off 3 bases at V and 2 bases at J, with 11 bases between the two ends. This CDR3 spans 14 amino acids. Germline values: CDR1 SGHDT, CDR2 YYEEEE. CDR3 DNA: TGTGCCAGCAGCTATGGACGGGTAAACTATGGCTACACCTTC. Translation: CASSYGRVNYGYTF.

The chain joins TRBV5-1 to TRBJ1-1; D perhaps matches TRBD1 (5 bases). The germline gives CDR1 SGHRS, CDR2 YFSETQ. The CDR3 has 14 residues. Trimming removed 2 bases from V and 5 bases from J, with 13 bases in between. The CDR3 bases are TGCGCCAGCAGCTTAAGCGGGGCAAAAACTGAAGCTTTCTTT. It is translated as CASSLSGAKTEAFF. The full variable domain, in which reference TRBV5-1 and TRBJ1-1 provide the parts outside the CDR3, is KAGVTQTPRYLIKTRGQQVTLSCSPISGHRSVSWYQQTPGQGLQFLFEYFSETQRNKGNFPGRFSGRQFSNSRSEMNVSTLELGDSALYLCASSLSGAKTEAFFGQGTRLTVV.

The chain links TRBV5-6 to TRBJ2-6, with D perhaps TRBD2 (6 bases). The V and J ends lost 0 bases and 0 bases respectively, with 13 bases between them. The CDR3 extends over 18 amino acids. Germline assignment: CDR1 SGHDT and CDR2 YYEEEE. This chain's CDR3 is CASSLAWLATSGANVLTF. Here the CDR3 DNA reads TGTGCCAGCAGCTTGGCGTGGCTAGCGACCTCTGGGGCCAACGTCCTGACTTTC. Filled out from reference TRBV5-6 and TRBJ2-6, the complete variable domain reads DAGVTQSPTHLIKTRGQQVTLRCSPKSGHDTVSWYQQALGQGPQFIFQYYEEEERQRGNFPDRFSGHQFPNYSSELNVNALLLGDSALYLCASSLAWLATSGANVLTFGAGSRLTVL.

The V gene is TRBV28, the J gene TRBJ2-7; no clear D. The CDR3 loop spans 12 amino acids. With 7 bases removed from V and 2 bases from J, the gap between germline ends came to 9 bases. Germline CDR1 is MDHEN and CDR2 is SYDVKM. This chain's CDR3 is CASMARTYEQYF. CDR3 nucleotides: TGTGCCAGCATGGCCAGAACCTACGAGCAGTACTTC.

This chain connects TRBV6-1 to TRBJ2-7, with 9 bases fitting TRBD1. The CDR3 covers 13 residues. Germline values: CDR1 MNHNS, CDR2 SASEGT. J gave up 6 bases and V 6 bases, and 6 bases lay outside the gene matches. In DNA form, the CDR3 reads TGTGCCAGCAGCGGACAGGGGATCAGCGAGCAGTACGTC. Protein product: CASSGQGISEQYV.

The chain has TRBV5-1 and TRBJ2-2; the D gene is possibly TRBD1 (5 bases). The CDR3 runs 14 residues. The germline gives CDR1 SGHRS, CDR2 YFSETQ. V lost 0 bases to trimming and J lost 5 bases, with 8 bases between them. CDR3 sequence (DNA): TGCGCCAGCAGCTTGGCGACAGCTACCGGGGAGCTGTTTTTT. As protein: CASSLATATGELFF.

In this sample, this clone turned up once. V gene TRBV29-1 combines with J gene TRBJ1-2, with D possibly being TRBD1 (6 bases). V was cut by 5 bases and J by 4 bases, with 11 bases left in between. The CDR3 contains 12 residues. Germline V lookup: CDR1 SQVTM, CDR2 ANQGSEA. The CDR3 sequence is CSVYGTSYGYTF. CDR3 nucleotides: TGCAGCGTTTATGGGACAAGCTATGGCTACACCTTC.

V usage is TRBV30 and J usage is TRBJ2-7; TRBD1 aligns across 10 bases. The CDR3 runs 13 residues. V lost 5 bases and J lost 7; bases outside the gene matches: 8. Germline V gene sequence: CDR1 GTSNPN, CDR2 SVGIG (reference sequence). CDR3: CAWARQGAREQYF. The CDR3, as DNA: TGTGCCTGGGCTCGACAGGGGGCGAGGGAGCAGTACTTC.

This rearrangement joins TRBV7-8 to TRBJ2-1; TRBD2 might be the D (6 bases). The CDR3 loop spans 16 amino acids. Germline lookup yields CDR1 SGHVS and CDR2 FQNEAQ. Trimming cost V 3 bases and J 0 bases, with 12 bases left between them. The CDR3: CASSLSGGNSYNEQFF. The CDR3 region has the DNA TGTGCCAGCAGCTTGAGCGGCGGGAACTCCTACAATGAGCAGTTCTTC.

The chain links TRBV6-1 to TRBJ2-1, with 13 positions matching TRBD2. The CDR3 is 15 residues long. After removal of 6 bases from V and 10 bases from J, the junction contained 9 bases not matched to a gene. Germline V CDR1 and CDR2: MNHNS, SASEGT. CDR3 nucleotide sequence: TGTGCCAGCAGCACTAGCGGGGGGGCCTTTTGGGAGCAGTTCTTC. Its translation: CASSTSGGAFWEQFF.

This chain uses TRBV7-2 with TRBJ1-1, with unresolved D. This CDR3 region has 14 residues. CDR1 is SGHTA, CDR2 FQGNSA, per germline. Trimming shortened V by 4 bases and J by 4 bases, and 13 bases separated the two germline ends. CDR3 DNA: TGTGCCAGCAGCTCCCACAGATACCTCACTGAAGCTTTCTTT. Translation: CASSSHRYLTEAFF.

This chain connects TRBV18 to TRBJ1-6; D may be TRBD1 (6 bases). The CDR3 has 14 residues. Germline CDR1 reads KGHSH; CDR2 reads LQKENI. Trimming took 0 bases from V and 10 from J, leaving 10 bases between them. The CDR3 DNA reads as TGTGCCAGCTCACCACCGAAACAGGGATCACCCCTCCACTTT. This translates into CASSPPKQGSPLHF. The variable domain in full, completed from reference TRBV18 and TRBJ1-6, reads NAGVMQNPRHLVRRRGQEARLRCSPMKGHSHVYWYRQLPEEGLKFMVYLQKENIIDESGMPKERFSAEFPKEGPSILRIQQVVRGDSAAYFCASSPPKQGSPLHFGNGTRLTVT.

The V call is TRBV25-1, the J call TRBJ2-7; 8 nucleotides align to TRBD1. The CDR3 covers 16 residues. V lost 6 bases, J lost 2 bases, and 12 bases stayed unmatched. Germline CDR1 MGHDK, CDR2 SYGVNS. The CDR3 DNA reads TGTGCCAGCAGCCCTGCTACAGGGGGAGGAACCTACGAGCAGTACTTC. The encoded protein is CASSPATGGGTYEQYF.

The rearrangement joins TRBV5-5 to TRBJ2-7, with no clear D. The CDR3 is 12 residues long. V was pared by 3 bases and J by 0 bases, with 4 bases between. Germline V CDR1 and CDR2: SGHKS, YYEKEE (reference sequence). CDR3 in amino acids: CASSSSSYEQYF. The DNA of the CDR3 is TGTGCCAGCAGCTCAAGCTCCTACGAGCAGTACTTC.

CDR3 sequence reads: CASSPARQRLNTEAFF. In DNA, the CDR3 is TGTGCCAGCTCACCAGCCCGACAGAGACTAAACACTGAAGCTTTCTTT. This chain joins TRBV18 and TRBJ1-1; D may be TRBD1 (5 bases). Germline-derived CDR1 and CDR2 are KGHSH and LQKENI. Trimming left V 2 bases short and J 2 bases short, with 15 bases between. This CDR3 is 16 amino acids long.

V usage is TRBV18 and J usage is TRBJ2-3, with D perhaps TRBD1 (6 bases). CDR1 is KGHSH and CDR2 is LQKENI in the germline V gene. The CDR3 covers 15 residues. V was cut by 4 bases and J by 3 bases, with 14 bases left in between. DNA of the CDR3: TGTGCCAGCTCACACGACAGGTCCGATACAGATACGCAGTATTTT. Its translation: CASSHDRSDTDTQYF.

The chain combines TRBV4-1 with TRBJ1-6, with 12 bases fitting TRBD1. This CDR3 has 17 amino acids. Germline CDR1 is MGHRA and CDR2 is YSYEKL. Trimming removed 2 bases from V and 10 bases from J; junction bases left unmatched: 9. CDR3: CASSQIPGQGARSPLHF. The CDR3 DNA reads TGCGCCAGCAGCCAAATTCCGGGACAGGGGGCGCGGTCACCCCTCCACTTT.

This sequence joins TRBV5-1 and TRBJ2-1, with 11 nucleotides matching TRBD2. This CDR3 has 17 amino acids. V lost 0 bases to trimming and J lost 3 bases; unmatched junction nucleotides: 5. Germline loops: CDR1 SGHRS, CDR2 YFSETQ. DNA of the CDR3: TGCGCCAGCAGCTTGGCACCCGGGACTAGCGGCTACAATGAGCAGTTCTTC. Protein sequence: CASSLAPGTSGYNEQFF. The complete variable domain, with remaining parts taken from reference TRBV5-1 and TRBJ2-1, reads KAGVTQTPRYLIKTRGQQVTLSCSPISGHRSVSWYQQTPGQGLQFLFEYFSETQRNKGNFPGRFSGRQFSNSRSEMNVSTLELGDSALYLCASSLAPGTSGYNEQFFGPGTRLTVL.

This clone was picked up a small number of times. This chain connects TRBV9 to TRBJ2-7; TRBD2 agrees at 10 bases. This CDR3 comprises 15 residues. Per germline, CDR1 SGDLS and CDR2 YYNGEE. With V trimmed by 3 bases and J by 3 bases, 6 bases remained unmatched. The CDR3 bases are TGTGCCAGCAGCGCCGGACTAGCGGAGCACTACGAGCAGTACTTC. Translation: CASSAGLAEHYEQYF.